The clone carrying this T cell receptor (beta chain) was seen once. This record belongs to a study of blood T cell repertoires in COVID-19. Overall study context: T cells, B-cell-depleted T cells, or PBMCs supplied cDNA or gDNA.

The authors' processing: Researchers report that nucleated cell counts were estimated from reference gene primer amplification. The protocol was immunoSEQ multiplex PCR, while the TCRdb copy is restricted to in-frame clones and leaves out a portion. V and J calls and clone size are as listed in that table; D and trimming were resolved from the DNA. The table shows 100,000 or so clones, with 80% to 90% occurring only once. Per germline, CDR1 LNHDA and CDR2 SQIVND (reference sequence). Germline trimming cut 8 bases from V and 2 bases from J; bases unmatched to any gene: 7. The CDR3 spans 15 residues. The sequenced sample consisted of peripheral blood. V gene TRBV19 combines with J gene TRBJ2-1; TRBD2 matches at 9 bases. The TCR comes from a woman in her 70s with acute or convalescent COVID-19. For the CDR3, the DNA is TGTGCCAGTCAACTTCTAGCGGGACCCTACAATGAGCAGTTCTTC. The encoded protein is CASQLLAGPYNEQFF.